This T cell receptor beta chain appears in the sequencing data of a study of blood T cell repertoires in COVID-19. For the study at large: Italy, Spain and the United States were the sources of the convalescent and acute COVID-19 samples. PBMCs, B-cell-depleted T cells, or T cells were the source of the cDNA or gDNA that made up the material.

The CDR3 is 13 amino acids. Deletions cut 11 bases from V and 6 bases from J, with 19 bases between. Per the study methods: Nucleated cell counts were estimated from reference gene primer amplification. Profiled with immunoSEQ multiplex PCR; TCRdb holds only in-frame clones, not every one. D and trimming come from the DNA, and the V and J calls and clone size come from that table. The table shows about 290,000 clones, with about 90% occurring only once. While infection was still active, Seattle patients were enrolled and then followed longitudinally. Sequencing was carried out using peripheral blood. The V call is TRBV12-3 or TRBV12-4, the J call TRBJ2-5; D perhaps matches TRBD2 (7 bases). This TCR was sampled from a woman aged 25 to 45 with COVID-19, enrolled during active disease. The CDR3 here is CASNPEGGKTQYF. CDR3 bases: TGTGCCTCTAACCCGGAGGGGGGGAAGACCCAGTACTTC.